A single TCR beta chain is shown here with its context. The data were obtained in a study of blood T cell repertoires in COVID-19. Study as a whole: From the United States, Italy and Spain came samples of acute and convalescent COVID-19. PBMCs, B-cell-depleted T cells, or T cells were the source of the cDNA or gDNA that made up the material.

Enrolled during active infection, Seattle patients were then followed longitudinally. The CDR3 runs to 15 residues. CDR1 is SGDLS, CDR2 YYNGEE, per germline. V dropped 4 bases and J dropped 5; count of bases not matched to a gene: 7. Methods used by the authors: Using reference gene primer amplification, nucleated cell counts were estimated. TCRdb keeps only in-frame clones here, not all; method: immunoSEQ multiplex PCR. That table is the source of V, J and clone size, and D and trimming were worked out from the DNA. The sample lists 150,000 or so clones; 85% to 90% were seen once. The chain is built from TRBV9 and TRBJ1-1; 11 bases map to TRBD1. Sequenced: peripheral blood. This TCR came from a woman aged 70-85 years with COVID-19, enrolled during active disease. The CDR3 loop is CASSIGQGADTEAFF. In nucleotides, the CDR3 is TGTGCCAGCAGCATCGGACAGGGGGCAGATACTGAAGCTTTCTTT.